The sequence of this T cell receptor (beta chain) was determined in a study of T cell responses to AZD1222 COVID-19 vaccine. Findings and caveats of the study: Among spike-specific TCRs, nearly half reportedly target unmutated variant regions. Clonal diversity was possibly underestimated; the donors were predominantly white British and more often female.

Some clones are missing from TCRdb's copy, which holds only in-frame ones; the method was immunoSEQ multiplex PCR. The data hold some 94,000 clones, with roughly 85% observed a single time. Remarks on this clone: Antigen: not known.

The CDR3 length is 15 residues. Trimming took 6 bases from V and 7 from J; bases not matched to a gene: 10. Germline values: CDR1 LGHNA, CDR2 YSLEER. This sample comprised peripheral blood, obtained on day 0 of AZD1222 vaccination. This chain links TRBV4-3 with TRBJ2-1; 9 nucleotides match TRBD2. This TCR was recovered from an adult in good health. The DNA of the CDR3 is TGCGCCAGCAGGATAGGGCTAGCGGGACAGAATGAGCAGTTCTTC. Encoded protein: CASRIGLAGQNEQFF.